A single sample is the source of the 26 T cell receptor beta chains below, sequenced in a study of persistence of HIV-infected CD4 T cells. This was the immunoSEQ version 4 assay in survey mode. The repertoire was sequenced with immunoSEQ multiplex PCR; TCRdb's copy has only in-frame clones and lacks some. The sample includes tens of thousands of clones, more than 70% of them seen just once. An overlapping HIV-1 Gag peptide pool stimulated these cells at about 0.94 ug/peptide/mL. Sorted nonresponding memory CD4+ T cells were CD40L-negative, CD69-negative, CD45RO-high. These receptors' antigens are unknown. The sample here was CD4+ T cells sorted from PBMCs after roughly 17-hour stimulation, taken from a patient who received antiretroviral therapy. All receptors derive from an adult man with HIV who was CMV-seropositive.

The gene calls are TRBV5-5 and TRBJ1-4; the D is unclear. The CDR3 sequence is 15 residues long. V gave up 4 bases and J gave up 1 base, with 11 bases separating them. The germline gives CDR1 SGHKS, CDR2 YYEKEE (reference sequence). The CDR3 reads CASSRSHGTNEKLFF. CDR3 nucleotide sequence: TGTGCCAGCAGCCGGTCCCATGGAACTAATGAAAAACTGTTTTTT.

This clone came up a few times. The V call is TRBV3-1 (or the pseudogene TRBV3-2), the J call TRBJ2-1, with D possibly TRBD2 on 6 matching bases. This CDR3 contains 12 residues. Per germline, CDR1 LGHDT and CDR2 YNNKEL (reference sequence). The V end lost 4 bases, the J end lost 5 bases, and 6 bases lay between the germline ends. The CDR3, as DNA: TGTGCCAGCAGCCTAGCGGACAATGAGCAGTTCTTC. It codes for CASSLADNEQFF.

The V call is TRBV28, the J call TRBJ1-3; D unresolved. Trimming left V 6 bases short and J 4 bases short, with 10 bases between. The length of the CDR3 is 13 residues. In germline, CDR1 is MDHEN, CDR2 SYDVKM. The CDR3 sequence is CASRSMDGNTIYF. The CDR3 nucleotides are TGTGCCAGCAGGTCCATGGACGGAAACACCATATATTTT.

The table lists this clone with a few counts. The chain combines TRBV18 with TRBJ1-3; 8 bases map to TRBD1. Germline V CDR1 and CDR2: KGHSH, LQKENI. Trimming cost V 4 bases and J 4 bases; bases outside gene matches: 9. This CDR3 contains 16 residues. The chain's CDR3 is CASSRTGTGQGNTIYF. The CDR3 nucleotides read TGTGCCAGCTCACGGACCGGGACAGGTCAAGGAAACACCATATATTTT. Supplemented by reference TRBV18 and TRBJ1-3, the full variable domain reads NAGVMQNPRHLVRRRGQEARLRCSPMKGHSHVYWYRQLPEEGLKFMVYLQKENIIDESGMPKERFSAEFPKEGPSILRIQQVVRGDSAAYFCASSRTGTGQGNTIYFGEGSWLTVV.

V is TRBV5-4 and J is TRBJ1-2; no definite D call. The CDR3 totals 13 residues. CDR1 is SGHNT, CDR2 YYREEE, per germline (reference sequence). V was trimmed by 2 bases and J by 8 bases, leaving 13 bases between them. In DNA form, the CDR3 reads TGTGCCAGCAGCTTACTAGGGTCATGGGGCTACACCTTC. Translated, it gives CASSLLGSWGYTF.

This chain links TRBV14 with TRBJ2-1, with 13 bases aligning to TRBD2. Germline CDR1 is SGHDN and CDR2 is FVKESK. V gave up 4 bases and J gave up 9 bases; unmatched junction bases: 6. This CDR3 spans 15 amino acids. Here the CDR3 reads CASSPPGLAGSEQFF. CDR3 coding DNA: TGTGCCAGCAGCCCACCGGGACTAGCGGGGAGTGAGCAGTTCTTC.

This clone was counted between two and nine times. This sequence joins TRBV2 and TRBJ1-2; D remains ambiguous. With 1 base removed from V and 8 bases from J, the gap between germline ends came to 11 bases. This CDR3 region has 13 residues. Per the germline V gene, CDR1 is SNHLY and CDR2 is FYNNEI. The chain's CDR3 is CASSEGPLEGYTF. The CDR3 coding sequence is TGTGCCAGCAGTGAAGGGCCCTTGGAGGGCTACACCTTC.

This clone was observed once. The V gene is TRBV5-1, the J gene TRBJ2-1; D not resolved. Per germline, CDR1 SGHRS and CDR2 YFSETQ. The V gene lost 0 bases and the J gene lost 13 bases, with 11 bases spanning the gap. The CDR3 consists of 12 residues. CDR3 DNA: TGCGCCAGCAGCTTGGCCGGACGACTCCAGTTCTTC. This codes for CASSLAGRLQFF.

The chain uses TRBV7-9 and TRBJ1-1, with no clear D. The CDR3 consists of 12 residues. V lost 1 base, J lost 9 bases, and 9 bases lay in between. Germline CDR1 is SEHNR and CDR2 is FQNEAQ (reference sequence). In DNA, the CDR3 is TGTGCCAGCAGCTTAGTGGAGGATAAAGCTTTCTTT. It codes for CASSLVEDKAFF.

The genes are TRBV7-2 and TRBJ1-1; perhaps TRBD1 as D (5 bases). Germline V gene data show CDR1 as SGHTA and CDR2 as FQGNSA. The germline V and J ends were trimmed by 6 bases and 1 base, with 9 bases remaining between them. The CDR3 length is 13 residues. The CDR3 sequence: CASRTDPNTEAFF. CDR3 nucleotides: TGTGCCAGCAGGACAGACCCGAACACTGAAGCTTTCTTT.

This CDR3 is CASRQRASGTEAFF. DNA of the CDR3: TGTGCCAGCAGGCAAAGGGCCTCTGGCACTGAAGCTTTCTTT. This sequence joins TRBV6-5 and TRBJ1-1; no clear D. The CDR3 loop spans 14 amino acids. Germline assignment: CDR1 MNHEY and CDR2 SVGAGI. V dropped 6 bases and J dropped 4 bases, with 15 bases sitting between them.

The chain has TRBV28 and TRBJ1-5, with a weak D call TRBD1 (5 bases). The CDR3 is made up of 14 amino acids. The V end lost 2 bases, the J end lost 6 bases, and 11 bases lay between the germline ends. The germline CDR1 and CDR2 sequences are MDHEN and SYDVKM. Here the CDR3 DNA reads TGTGCCAGCAGTTTAGGATCCAGGGTTCAGCCCCAGCATTTT. Its protein product is CASSLGSRVQPQHF. Using reference TRBV28 and TRBJ1-5 for the parts outside the CDR3, the full variable domain is DVKVTQSSRYLVKRTGEKVFLECVQDMDHENMFWYRQDPGLGLRLIYFSYDVKMKEKGDIPEGYSVSREKKERFSLILESASTNQTSMYLCASSLGSRVQPQHFGDGTRLSIL.

The chain employs TRBV10-3 and TRBJ2-7; possibly TRBD1 for D (6 bases). The germline V gene has CDR1 ENHRY and CDR2 SYGVKD. There are 13 residues in the CDR3. V was trimmed by 5 bases and J by 3 bases, leaving 11 bases between them. The CDR3 DNA reads as TGTGCCATCAGTACCGGACAGATCTACGAGCAGTACTTC. It specifies CAISTGQIYEQYF.

The chain's CDR3 is CASERRVTDTQYF. The CDR3 DNA follows: TGTGCCAGCGAGCGCAGAGTCACAGATACGCAGTATTTT. The V gene is TRBV2, the J gene TRBJ2-3; the D is unclear. CDR3 size: 13 residues. The germline V gene encodes CDR1 SNHLY and CDR2 FYNNEI. Between the trimmed V and J ends, which lost 8 bases and 2 bases, there was a span of 11 bases. Variable domain in full (rest from reference TRBV2 and TRBJ2-3): EPEVTQTPSHQVTQMGQEVILRCVPISNHLYFYWYRQILGQKVEFLVSFYNNEISEKSEIFDDQFSVERPDGSNFTLKIRSTKLEDSAMYFCASERRVTDTQYFGPGTRLTVL.

This clone appeared a few times. The V call is TRBV4-2, the J call TRBJ1-4; 8 nucleotides line up with TRBD1. The V segment lost 0 bases and the J segment 3 bases; nucleotides outside the gene matches: 9. Germline V gene lookup returns CDR1 LGHNA and CDR2 YNFKEQ. CDR3 length: 18 amino acids. The CDR3 DNA follows: TGTGCCAGCAGCCAAGAAGCGGTCAGGGGGCTCCCTAATGAAAAACTGTTTTTT. It codes for CASSQEAVRGLPNEKLFF.

The chain is built from TRBV6-5 and TRBJ1-6; tentative D call: TRBD1 (5 bases). Trimming removed 9 bases at V and 10 bases at J, with 16 bases between. The germline CDR1 and CDR2 sequences are MNHEY and SVGAGI. The CDR3 loop spans 13 amino acids. The CDR3 coding sequence is TGTGCCAGTGCTCGGGGCCGAGAGTCACCCCTCCACTTT. Translated, it gives CASARGRESPLHF.

The chain links TRBV24-1 to TRBJ2-1; TRBD1 might be the D (5 bases). This CDR3 region has 15 residues. V gave up 9 bases and J gave up 0 bases, with 14 bases separating them. CDR1 and CDR2 (germline): KGHDR, SFDVKD. The CDR3 region has the DNA TGTGCCACCCAGGACATTCAGAGCTCCTACAATGAGCAGTTCTTC. Translation gives CATQDIQSSYNEQFF.

The CDR3 region is CASSRRLSGGTDTQYF. The CDR3, as DNA: TGTGCCAGTAGCCGCCGACTAAGCGGGGGCACAGATACGCAGTATTTT. The chain links TRBV19 to TRBJ2-3; 7 bases fit TRBD2. Trimming cost V 6 bases and J 1 base; bases outside gene matches: 10. Germline values: CDR1 LNHDA, CDR2 SQIVND (reference sequence). This CDR3 spans 16 amino acids.

This rearrangement joins TRBV18 to TRBJ1-4; a weak D match, TRBD1 (6 bases). CDR1 and CDR2 from the germline V gene are KGHSH and LQKENI. The CDR3 length is 14 residues. The V end lost 4 bases, the J end lost 7 bases, and 13 bases lay between the germline ends. In nucleotides, the CDR3 is TGTGCCAGCTCACTCGAGGACAGAATTGAAAAACTGTTTTTT. This sequence encodes CASSLEDRIEKLFF.

The chain joins TRBV18 to TRBJ1-1; D might be TRBD1 (6 bases). V lost 4 bases to trimming and J lost 6 bases, with 15 bases between them. Germline-derived CDR1 and CDR2 are KGHSH and LQKENI. CDR3 length equals 14 residues. The CDR3: CASSLQGVGAEAFF. The CDR3 DNA reads as TGTGCCAGCTCACTACAGGGCGTTGGGGCTGAAGCTTTCTTT.

The genes are TRBV4-1 and TRBJ2-3; 10 bases are shared with TRBD2. The CDR3 runs 19 residues. Per germline, CDR1 MGHRA and CDR2 YSYEKL. Trimming took 4 bases from V and 1 from J; bases not matched to a gene: 14. The CDR3 DNA is TGCGCCAGCAGCCTTTCAGCGGGGGGGCCGGGAAGACGCACAGATACGCAGTATTTT. This encodes CASSLSAGGPGRRTDTQYF.

This clone is a singleton in its sample. This chain connects TRBV5-5 to TRBJ2-7; D unresolved. Deletions cut 0 bases from V and 0 bases from J, with 10 bases between. The CDR3 sequence is 15 residues long. Germline V CDR1 and CDR2: SGHKS, YYEKEE (reference sequence). CDR3 protein: CASSLAWGSSYEQYF. CDR3 nucleotides: TGTGCCAGCAGCTTGGCTTGGGGAAGCTCCTACGAGCAGTACTTC.

The chain carries TRBV9 and TRBJ2-7; 9 positions match TRBD1. J lost 0 bases, V lost 3 bases, and 7 bases had no gene match. In germline, CDR1 is SGDLS, CDR2 YYNGEE. This CDR3 is 16 amino acids long. In DNA, the CDR3 is TGTGCCAGCAGCGCGGGACCGGGACAGGGCTCCTACGAGCAGTACTTC. This translates into CASSAGPGQGSYEQYF.

This chain uses TRBV19 with TRBJ2-2, with 10 bases that match TRBD1. Germline CDR1 LNHDA, CDR2 SQIVND (reference sequence). This CDR3 has 14 amino acids. The trim removed 5 bases at V and 3 bases at J, leaving 0 bases unmatched. The CDR3 sequence: CASSGTGDTGELFF. In nucleotides, the CDR3 is TGTGCCAGTAGTGGGACAGGGGACACCGGGGAGCTGTTTTTT.

The chain uses TRBV7-8 and TRBJ2-7; 13 nucleotides line up with TRBD2. V lost 4 bases to trimming and J lost 5 bases; unmatched junction nucleotides: 8. The V gene's germline CDR1 is SGHVS and CDR2 FQNEAQ. CDR3 length equals 16 residues. CDR3 region: CASSSRLAGGQNEQYF. Here the CDR3 DNA reads TGTGCCAGCAGCTCCCGACTAGCGGGGGGCCAAAACGAGCAGTACTTC.

The chain combines TRBV7-2 with TRBJ2-3; D gene ambiguous. Trimming pared 1 base from V and 2 bases from J, leaving 4 bases between. Germline V gene data show CDR1 as SGHTA and CDR2 as FQGNSA. The CDR3 length is 13 residues. This CDR3 reads CASSLGYTDTQYF. DNA of the CDR3: TGTGCCAGCAGCTTAGGGTACACAGATACGCAGTATTTT.